These 20 T cell receptor beta chains came from one sample sequenced in a study of shared T cell receptors in the human thymus. Some clones are missing from TCRdb's copy, which holds only in-frame ones; the method was immunoSEQ multiplex PCR. The table has 630,000 or so clones, roughly 86% seen once. The same sample was also used in a study of human thymus T cells.

Sample: thymocytes. The receptors were sampled from a boy in the first two years of life with a congenital heart defect.

The CDR3 loop reads CATSRAPARDSNQPQHF. The DNA of the CDR3 is TGTGCCACCAGCAGGGCGCCTGCTCGGGATAGCAATCAGCCCCAGCATTTT. J is TRBJ1-5 and V is TRBV15; no firm D call. Trimming removed 3 bases at V and 0 bases at J, with 15 bases between. The germline gives CDR1 LNHNV, CDR2 YYDKDF (reference sequence). This CDR3 is 17 amino acids long.

The rearrangement joins TRBV5-1 to TRBJ2-1; 8 bases map to TRBD1. There are 14 residues in the CDR3. Unmatched junction bases numbered 6, after V lost 2 bases and J lost 8 bases. Germline V gives CDR1 SGHRS, CDR2 YFSETQ. In DNA form, the CDR3 reads TGCGCCAGCAGCTTTTCAGGGGGCGTAGATGAGCAGTTCTTC. Encoded protein: CASSFSGGVDEQFF.

The V call is TRBV9, the J call TRBJ2-1, with TRBD2 identical over 9 bases. CDR1 SGDLS and CDR2 YYNGEE come from the germline V gene. The junction had 9 bases not matched to a gene; V was cut back by 1 base and J by 7 bases. The CDR3 runs to 16 residues. The CDR3, as DNA: TGTGCCAGCAGCGTAAAGGCTTCTAGCGGGACAAATGAGCAGTTCTTC. It encodes CASSVKASSGTNEQFF.

This chain joins TRBV6-5 and TRBJ2-5; a weak D match, TRBD1 (6 bases). The CDR3 length is 15 residues. The germline V and J ends were trimmed by 2 bases and 1 base, with 11 bases remaining between them. CDR1 and CDR2 from the germline V gene are MNHEY and SVGAGI. The CDR3 protein is CASSYGGQTQETQYF. In nucleotides, the CDR3 is TGTGCCAGCAGTTACGGTGGACAGACCCAAGAGACCCAGTACTTC.

The J gene is TRBJ2-5, the V gene TRBV5-1; D is unclear. The CDR3 is 13 amino acids. Trimming cost V 2 bases and J 1 base, with 6 bases left between them. From germline, CDR1 is SGHRS and CDR2 YFSETQ. The DNA of the CDR3 is TGCGCCAGCAGCTTCGCGTTCCAAGAGACCCAGTACTTC. This gives the protein CASSFAFQETQYF.

The chain carries TRBV7-8 and TRBJ2-1, with D possibly being TRBD1 (6 bases). CDR1 and CDR2 (germline): SGHVS, FQNEAQ. The CDR3 is made up of 15 amino acids. The V gene lost 1 base and the J gene lost 5 bases, with 12 bases spanning the gap. The CDR3 coding sequence is TGTGCCAGCAGCTTAGTTAGGGGGATTGACAATGAGCAGTTCTTC. Translating it yields CASSLVRGIDNEQFF. Full variable domain (rest looked up from reference TRBV7-8 and TRBJ2-1): GAGVSQSPRYKVAKRGQDVALRCDPISGHVSLFWYQQALGQGPEFLTYFQNEAQLDKSGLPSDRFFAERPEGSVSTLKIQRTQQEDSAVYLCASSLVRGIDNEQFFGPGTRLTVL.

V gene TRBV7-2 combines with J gene TRBJ1-5; D gene unclear. V lost 0 bases, J lost 7 bases, and 7 bases lay in between. The CDR3 loop spans 13 amino acids. Germline V lookup: CDR1 SGHTA, CDR2 FQGNSA. The DNA of the CDR3 is TGTGCCAGCAGCTTAGCCAGATGGCAGCCCCAGCATTTT. Residues: CASSLARWQPQHF.

The gene calls are TRBV30 and TRBJ1-4, with 7 nucleotides matching TRBD1. With 5 bases clipped from V and 7 bases from J, the junction kept 7 bases outside the gene matches. Looked up from germline, CDR1 is GTSNPN and CDR2 is SVGIG (reference sequence). This CDR3 contains 13 residues. The CDR3 loop reads CAWSKGAGEKLFF. DNA for the CDR3: TGTGCCTGGTCTAAGGGGGCGGGTGAAAAACTGTTTTTT.

V and J are TRBV7-3 and TRBJ1-2; no reliable D call. In germline, CDR1 is SGHTA, CDR2 FQGTGA. Trimming stripped 1 base from V and 1 base from J, with 7 bases between. The length of the CDR3 is 14 residues. The CDR3 is CASSLRPDNYGYTF. The CDR3 DNA reads as TGTGCCAGCAGCTTAAGGCCAGATAACTATGGCTACACCTTC.

The J gene is TRBJ1-2, the V gene TRBV30; D is unresolved. Trimming removed 2 bases at V and 6 bases at J, with 10 bases between. The CDR3 contains 12 residues. CDR1 is GTSNPN, CDR2 SVGIG, per germline (reference sequence). This CDR3 is CAWSPGVHGYTF. The DNA of the CDR3 is TGTGCCTGGAGTCCCGGGGTTCATGGCTACACCTTC.

The table lists this clone with a few counts. V usage is TRBV4-3 and J usage is TRBJ1-3; D is uncertain. The V gene lost 1 base and the J gene lost 0 bases, with 7 bases spanning the gap. This CDR3 region has 15 residues. Germline CDR1 LGHNA, CDR2 YSLEER. The CDR3 reads CASSQATFSGNTIYF. DNA for the CDR3: TGCGCCAGCAGCCAAGCCACATTCTCTGGAAACACCATATATTTT.

The chain employs TRBV5-1 and TRBJ2-7, with 8 bases fitting TRBD1. The germline CDR1 and CDR2 sequences are SGHRS and YFSETQ. CDR3 size: 15 residues. V shed 4 bases and J 2 bases; nucleotides not matched to a gene: 8. The CDR3 DNA is TGCGCCAGCAGCATCGGGACAGGAAATACCTACGAGCAGTACTTC. This codes for CASSIGTGNTYEQYF.

With regard to this clone: The DNA is omitted, as the CDR3 cannot be located on it reliably, and the CDR3 follows TCRdb's listing. The rearrangement joins TRBV28 to TRBJ2-5; TRBD2, the table's D call, was not compared with the DNA. Termini included, the CDR3 measures 16 amino acids. Germline V gene sequence: CDR1 MDHEN, CDR2 SYDVKM. The CDR3 reads CASILGASGAQETQYF.

This clone was seen a single time. This chain joins TRBV5-1 and TRBJ2-6; possibly TRBD1 for D (6 bases). The CDR3 has 17 amino acids. Per germline, CDR1 SGHRS and CDR2 YFSETQ. Between the trimmed V and J ends, which lost 3 bases and 0 bases, there was a span of 13 bases. CDR3 in DNA: TGCGCCAGCAGCTCAGGACAGTCCACCTCTGGGGCCAACGTCCTGACTTTC. Translating it yields CASSSGQSTSGANVLTF. The full variable domain, its missing parts supplied by reference TRBV5-1 and TRBJ2-6, is KAGVTQTPRYLIKTRGQQVTLSCSPISGHRSVSWYQQTPGQGLQFLFEYFSETQRNKGNFPGRFSGRQFSNSRSEMNVSTLELGDSALYLCASSSGQSTSGANVLTFGAGSRLTVL.

V is TRBV30 and J is TRBJ2-7, with TRBD1 as a possible D gene (6 bases). Germline loops: CDR1 GTSNPN, CDR2 SVGIG (reference sequence). Trimming removed 4 bases at V and 6 bases at J, with 25 bases between. The CDR3 sequence is 16 residues long. The CDR3, as DNA: TGTGCCTGGACGAAAGAACAGGGAACTCCATTAAGCGAGCAGTACTTC. This translates into CAWTKEQGTPLSEQYF.

This chain links TRBV10-2 with TRBJ2-7; 7 nucleotides align to TRBD1. V trimming: 1 base; J trimming: 5 bases; junction bases outside the gene matches: 8. Germline CDR1 is WSHSY and CDR2 is SAAADI. The CDR3 runs to 15 residues. This CDR3 is CASSELAGGKDEQYF. Here the CDR3 DNA reads TGCGCCAGCAGTGAGTTGGCAGGGGGAAAGGACGAGCAGTACTTC.

The gene calls are TRBV27 and TRBJ2-7; D remains unclear. The CDR3 has 14 residues. Trimming cost V 3 bases and J 4 bases, with 13 bases left between them. Germline-derived CDR1 and CDR2 are MNHEY and SMNVEV (reference sequence). DNA of the CDR3: TGTGCCAGCAGTTTTGCTGGTAGTCATTACGAGCAGTACTTC. This codes for CASSFAGSHYEQYF.

This clone showed up just once. The V gene is TRBV30, the J gene TRBJ2-7; TRBD2 matches at 8 bases. The CDR3 runs to 14 residues. Germline V gene data show CDR1 as GTSNPN and CDR2 as SVGIG (reference sequence). V was pared by 0 bases and J by 2 bases, with 3 bases of the junction left unmatched. CDR3 sequence reads: CAWSVLAGPYEQYF. In DNA form, the CDR3 reads TGTGCCTGGAGTGTCCTAGCGGGCCCCTACGAGCAGTACTTC.

The chain combines TRBV2 with TRBJ1-2; a weak D match, TRBD1 (6 bases). Trimming stripped 9 bases from V and 3 bases from J, with 20 bases between. Germline V gene sequence: CDR1 SNHLY, CDR2 FYNNEI. This CDR3 spans 15 amino acids. CDR3 amino acids: CARKGDKGSYYGYTF. The CDR3, as DNA: TGTGCCAGGAAGGGGGATAAGGGTTCCTACTATGGCTACACCTTC. Using reference TRBV2 and TRBJ1-2 for the parts outside the CDR3, the full variable domain is EPEVTQTPSHQVTQMGQEVILRCVPISNHLYFYWYRQILGQKVEFLVSFYNNEISEKSEIFDDQFSVERPDGSNFTLKIRSTKLEDSAMYFCARKGDKGSYYGYTFGSGTRLTVV.

The chain joins TRBV6-5 to TRBJ1-1, with D uncertain. The CDR3 loop spans 14 amino acids. Trimming took off 0 bases at V and 4 bases at J, with 9 bases between the two ends. CDR1 and CDR2 (germline): MNHEY, SVGAGI. As DNA, the CDR3 is TGTGCCAGCAGTTACTCATTGGGAGTCACTGAAGCTTTCTTT. Its protein product is CASSYSLGVTEAFF.